Listed here is a single T cell receptor beta chain. Trimming took off 6 bases at V and 8 bases at J, with 22 bases between the two ends. Per the germline V gene, CDR1 is MDHEN and CDR2 is SYDVKM. The CDR3 is 15 amino acids. These data originate in a study of blood T cell repertoires in COVID-19. Study as a whole: Material from acute and convalescent COVID-19 was sourced from the United States, Italy and Spain. Sources were T cells, B-cell-depleted T cells, or PBMCs; the material itself was cDNA or gDNA.

Here immunoSEQ multiplex PCR was the method, and the copy in TCRdb shows in-frame clones only, minus some. The sample yields about 77,000 clones, approximately 76% seen once. The clonotype originates from a man aged 65 to 85 with active or convalescent COVID-19. The material sequenced was peripheral blood. This chain links TRBV28 with TRBJ1-2; TRBD1 is a possible D gene (6 bases). The CDR3 protein is CASSWVGGALLGYTF. CDR3 nucleotide sequence: TGTGCCAGCAGCTGGGTCGGGGGGGCGCTGTTAGGCTACACCTTC.